The 3 T cell receptor beta chains reported below all come from one sample, sequenced in a study of CD8 T cells in ankylosing spondylitis. TCRdb passed the 5' RACE reads through MiXCR, listing each CDR3 protein once. The sample lists under 250,000 distinct CDR3 sequences, roughly a third occurring once. Input material: blood, either unsorted or a sorted T cell fraction (not recorded which). The receptors here all came from a male donor with ankylosing spondylitis or in good health (not recorded which).

The V call is TRBV5-5, the J call TRBJ1-1; 7 bases fit TRBD1. Germline V gene lookup returns CDR1 SGHKS and CDR2 YYEKEE (reference sequence). The CDR3 runs to 13 residues. V dropped 3 bases and J dropped 5; count of bases not matched to a gene: 4. The CDR3 is CASSYQTGTEAFF. The CDR3 DNA sequence: TGTGCCAGCAGCTACCAGACAGGGACTGAAGCTTTCTTT. The full variable domain, rest sourced from reference TRBV5-5 and TRBJ1-1, is DAGVTQSPTHLIKTRGQQVTLRCSPISGHKSVSWYQQVLGQGPQFIFQYYEKEERGRGNFPDRFSARQFPNYSSELNVNALLLGDSALYLCASSYQTGTEAFFGQGTRLTVV.

This clonotype has only a few counts. The CDR3 nucleotides read TGCAGTGCTAGGCCGGGGAGGGCAAGCACAGATACGCAGTATTTT. The encoded protein is CSARPGRASTDTQYF. The chain has TRBV20-1 and TRBJ2-3; 7 bases align to TRBD2. The germline V gene has CDR1 DFQATT and CDR2 SNEGSKA (reference sequence). Germline trimming cut 3 bases from V and 0 bases from J; bases unmatched to any gene: 6. This CDR3 spans 15 amino acids.

This clonotype was seen only a few times. The chain has TRBV20-1 and TRBJ2-5, with 13 bases fitting TRBD2. Germline V CDR1 and CDR2: DFQATT, SNEGSKA (reference sequence). Trimming at V came to 3 bases and at J to 5 bases, leaving 6 bases not matched to a gene. The CDR3 runs 15 residues. CDR3 loop: CSASPGTSGEETQYF. The CDR3 nucleotides read TGCAGTGCTAGCCCAGGGACTAGCGGGGAGGAGACCCAGTACTTC.